Listed here are 20 T cell receptor beta chains from one sample, sequenced in a study of CD8+ T cells in alopecia areata. Sequencing used cDNA as its template, made by extracting RNA and reverse transcribing it. The protocol was immunoSEQ multiplex PCR, while the TCRdb copy is restricted to in-frame clones and leaves out a portion. The top ten clones hold 6.5% to 7.5% of a sample with 130,000 to 150,000 clones, roughly 44% of them seen once. The source material was CD4+ T cells sorted from blood. The receptors derive from a human donor with alopecia areata.

The chain uses TRBV29-1 and TRBJ2-3; possibly TRBD2 for D (7 bases). The CDR3 sequence is 19 residues long. Germline CDR1 reads SQVTM; CDR2 reads ANQGSEA. V was pared by 0 bases and J by 4 bases, with 26 bases between. CDR3 DNA sequence: TGCAGCGTTGAAGAAGCTGTGGGAGGGGGAGTCCGGTCCGCAGATACGCAGTATTTT. This gives the protein CSVEEAVGGGVRSADTQYF.

V is TRBV6-5 and J is TRBJ2-1, with D unclear. The CDR3 is 12 amino acids. The V end was cut by 6 bases, the J end by 8 bases, with 11 bases between. Germline lookup yields CDR1 MNHEY and CDR2 SVGAGI. CDR3 coding DNA: TGTGCCAGCAGATCTAGTGACGATGAGCAGTTCTTC. This codes for CASRSSDDEQFF.

This sequence joins TRBV7-9 and TRBJ2-1, with unresolved D. The CDR3 extends over 12 amino acids. V lost 1 base to trimming and J lost 7 bases, with 5 bases between them. Per germline, CDR1 SEHNR and CDR2 FQNEAQ (reference sequence). CDR3 sequence (DNA): TGTGCCAGCAGCTTAGTAGGGAATGAGCAGTTCTTC. Its protein product is CASSLVGNEQFF.

The chain carries TRBV5-1 and TRBJ2-5; 8 nucleotides line up with TRBD2. This CDR3 has 16 residues. Germline V gene lookup returns CDR1 SGHRS and CDR2 YFSETQ. After removal of 2 bases from V and 5 bases from J, the junction contained 11 bases not matched to a gene. DNA for the CDR3: TGCGCCAGCAGCTTTTTCGGGAGGGGGGATCAGGAGACCCAGTACTTC. The encoded protein is CASSFFGRGDQETQYF.

The table lists this clone with a few counts. The rearrangement links TRBV29-1 to TRBJ2-1; no reliable D call. The V end lost 7 bases, the J end lost 10 bases, and 11 bases lay between the germline ends. The germline V gene encodes CDR1 SQVTM and CDR2 ANQGSEA. The CDR3 loop spans 10 amino acids. The DNA of the CDR3 is TGCAGCGCCATGGTAGGAGAGCAGTTCTTC. This encodes CSAMVGEQFF.

The rearrangement uses TRBV6-6 and TRBJ2-7; no definite D call. Germline CDR1 and CDR2: MNHNY and SVGAGI (reference sequence). Between the trimmed V and J ends, which lost 6 bases and 0 bases, there was a span of 9 bases. CDR3 length: 13 amino acids. The CDR3 is CASRRFSSYEQYF. The CDR3 DNA reads TGTGCCAGCAGGAGGTTCAGCTCCTACGAGCAGTACTTC.

This clone was found a few times. V and J are TRBV29-1 and TRBJ2-1, with TRBD1 as a possible D gene (6 bases). The CDR3 spans 12 residues. V lost 6 bases and J lost 6, with 12 bases in between. Germline CDR1 and CDR2: SQVTM and ANQGSEA. Written as DNA, the CDR3 is TGCAGCGTCGCCGGGACACCCAATGAGCAGTTCTTC. Translating it yields CSVAGTPNEQFF.

The genes are TRBV6-5 and TRBJ2-7, with TRBD1 matching over 8 bases. Losses at the gene ends were 1 base for V and 6 bases for J; bases not matched to a gene: 5. This CDR3 spans 14 amino acids. CDR1 and CDR2 (germline): MNHEY, SVGAGI. CDR3 DNA: TGTGCCAGCAGTTACTTGGACAGGGTCGGCGAGCAGTACTTC. As protein: CASSYLDRVGEQYF.

The V call is TRBV4-2, the J call TRBJ1-3; D unresolved. The CDR3 is 13 amino acids. V was clipped by 3 bases and J by 0 bases, with 3 bases between them. In germline, CDR1 is LGHNA, CDR2 YNFKEQ. CDR3 region: CASSQGSGNTIYF. CDR3 sequence (DNA): TGTGCCAGCAGCCAGGGCTCTGGAAACACCATATATTTT.

V gene TRBV28 combines with J gene TRBJ2-7; 7 bases line up with TRBD2. The CDR3 contains 14 residues. V dropped 3 bases and J dropped 5; count of bases not matched to a gene: 7. Per germline, CDR1 MDHEN and CDR2 SYDVKM. CDR3 sequence (DNA): TGTGCCAGCAGTTTGGGGGGGAGTCTGAACGAGCAGTACTTC. The encoded protein is CASSLGGSLNEQYF.

V gene TRBV29-1 combines with J gene TRBJ1-1; D not certain. This CDR3 contains 13 residues. Trimming removed 6 bases at V and 0 bases at J, with 11 bases between. Germline assignment: CDR1 SQVTM and CDR2 ANQGSEA. The CDR3 is CSVKEWVNTEAFF. In nucleotides, the CDR3 is TGCAGCGTAAAAGAATGGGTGAACACTGAAGCTTTCTTT.

This clone was counted only a few times. The chain is built from TRBV29-1 and TRBJ1-4, with D possibly TRBD1 on 6 matching bases. The CDR3 extends over 14 amino acids. The ends were cut back, 6 bases at V and 5 bases at J, with 16 bases in the middle. Germline-derived CDR1 and CDR2 are SQVTM and ANQGSEA. The CDR3 loop is CSVVLGGVNEKLFF. In nucleotides, the CDR3 is TGCAGCGTCGTTTTGGGGGGCGTCAATGAAAAACTGTTTTTT. Using reference TRBV29-1 and TRBJ1-4 for the parts outside the CDR3, the full variable domain is SAVISQKPSRDICQRGTSLTIQCQVDSQVTMMFWYRQQPGQSLTLIATANQGSEATYESGFVIDKFPISRPNLTFSTLTVSNMSPEDSSIYLCSVVLGGVNEKLFFGSGTQLSVL.

The chain couples TRBV29-1 to TRBJ2-4; 8 bases align to TRBD2. Germline values: CDR1 SQVTM, CDR2 ANQGSEA. CDR3 length equals 12 residues. V trimming: 4 bases; J trimming: 4 bases; junction bases outside the gene matches: 0. For the CDR3, the DNA is TGCAGCGTTGCTAGCGGGAAAAACATTCAGTACTTC. It codes for CSVASGKNIQYF.

The chain employs TRBV7-2 and TRBJ2-4; 10 nucleotides align to TRBD2. V was clipped by 6 bases and J by 9 bases; unmatched bases: 5. This CDR3 has 13 amino acids. Germline loops: CDR1 SGHTA, CDR2 FQGNSA. This CDR3 reads CASSSSGSTIQYF. The CDR3 DNA reads TGTGCCAGCAGTTCTAGCGGGAGTACCATTCAGTACTTC.

The chain couples TRBV10-3 to TRBJ2-1, with D perhaps matching TRBD1 or TRBD2 (5 bases each). The CDR3 sequence is 17 residues long. V lost 2 bases, J lost 2 bases, and 16 bases lay in between. The germline CDR1 and CDR2 sequences are ENHRY and SYGVKD. For the CDR3, the DNA is TGTGCCATCAGTGAGCCGAGGGGTGGTACTACCTACAATGAGCAGTTCTTC. Encoded protein: CAISEPRGGTTYNEQFF.

This chain joins TRBV28 and TRBJ1-4; 10 positions agree with TRBD1. CDR1 is MDHEN, CDR2 SYDVKM, per germline. V lost 8 bases to trimming and J lost 4 bases; unmatched junction nucleotides: 4. This CDR3 comprises 14 residues. The DNA for the CDR3 is TGTGCCAGCGGAAGGACAGGGGGTAATGAAAAACTGTTTTTT. Protein sequence: CASGRTGGNEKLFF.

This clone was seen more than once but under ten times. The J gene is TRBJ2-7, the V gene TRBV29-1; maybe TRBD1 (5 bases). The CDR3 length is 13 residues. The V end lost 4 bases, the J end lost 7 bases, and 17 bases lay between the germline ends. The germline gives CDR1 SQVTM, CDR2 ANQGSEA. The DNA for the CDR3 is TGCAGCGTTGGAGTTAGGGGCCAAGGGGAGCAGTACTTC. Translated: CSVGVRGQGEQYF.

This clone was detected only once. This chain uses TRBV5-1 with TRBJ1-1; perhaps TRBD1 as D (5 bases). The V gene's germline CDR1 is SGHRS and CDR2 YFSETQ. This CDR3 contains 11 residues. Trimming shortened V by 5 bases and J by 3 bases, and 5 bases separated the two germline ends. The CDR3 DNA reads as TGCGCCAGCAGGGGGGACACTGAAGCTTTCTTT. Amino acid sequence: CASRGDTEAFF.

This chain uses TRBV28 with TRBJ2-1; TRBD1 aligns across 9 bases. Unmatched junction bases numbered 10, after V lost 7 bases and J lost 3 bases. The CDR3 has 16 amino acids. Per germline, CDR1 MDHEN and CDR2 SYDVKM. CDR3 bases: TGTGCCAGCACCTATTTACAGGGGGCTGGCTACAATGAGCAGTTCTTC. It encodes CASTYLQGAGYNEQFF.

This chain uses TRBV20-1 with TRBJ1-2, with D uncertain. Trimming removed 3 bases from V and 7 bases from J, with 6 bases in between. This CDR3 contains 10 residues. Per the germline V gene, CDR1 is DFQATT and CDR2 is SNEGSKA (reference sequence). The CDR3 spells CSARDSGYTF. CDR3 in DNA: TGCAGTGCTAGGGATTCTGGCTACACCTTC.